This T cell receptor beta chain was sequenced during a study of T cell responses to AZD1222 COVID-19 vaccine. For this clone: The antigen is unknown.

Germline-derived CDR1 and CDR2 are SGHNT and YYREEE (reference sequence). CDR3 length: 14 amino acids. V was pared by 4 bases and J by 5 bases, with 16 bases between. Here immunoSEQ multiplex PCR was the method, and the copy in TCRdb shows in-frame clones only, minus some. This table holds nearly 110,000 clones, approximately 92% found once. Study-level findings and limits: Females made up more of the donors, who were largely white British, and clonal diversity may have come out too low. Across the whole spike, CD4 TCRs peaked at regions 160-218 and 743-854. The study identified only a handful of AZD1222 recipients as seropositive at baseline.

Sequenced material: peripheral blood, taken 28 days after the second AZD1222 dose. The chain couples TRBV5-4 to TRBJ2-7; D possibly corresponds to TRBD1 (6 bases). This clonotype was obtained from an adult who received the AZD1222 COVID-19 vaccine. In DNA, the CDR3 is TGTGCCAGCAGCAAGTTCCAGGGGTACGACGAGCAGTACTTC. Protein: CASSKFQGYDEQYF. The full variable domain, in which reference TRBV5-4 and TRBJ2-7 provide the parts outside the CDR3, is ETGVTQSPTHLIKTRGQQVTLRCSSQSGHNTVSWYQQALGQGPQFIFQYYREEENGRGNFPPRFSGLQFPNYSSELNVNALELDDSALYLCASSKFQGYDEQYFGPGTRLTVT.